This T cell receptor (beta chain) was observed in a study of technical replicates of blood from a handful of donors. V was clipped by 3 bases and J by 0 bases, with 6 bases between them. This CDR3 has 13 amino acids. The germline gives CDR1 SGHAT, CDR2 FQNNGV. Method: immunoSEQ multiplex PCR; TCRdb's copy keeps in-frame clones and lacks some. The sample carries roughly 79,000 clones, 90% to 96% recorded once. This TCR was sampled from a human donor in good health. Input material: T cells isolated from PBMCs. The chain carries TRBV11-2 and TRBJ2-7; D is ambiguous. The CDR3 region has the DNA TGTGCCAGCAGCTTCCGGTTCTCCTACGAGCAGTACTTC. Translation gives CASSFRFSYEQYF.